The 30 T cell receptor beta chains given below trace back to one sample, sequenced in a study of T cells in Graves' hyperthyroidism and ophthalmopathy. Amplified TCR beta CDR3 regions derived from RNA transcripts. First-round RT-PCR with HTBI primers amplified the TCR CDR3 region. TCRdb used MiXCR to reprocess the multiplex PCR reads, holding one entry per CDR3 protein. The sample holds approximately 300,000 distinct CDR3 sequences, approximately 17% seen once. Source material: blood. The receptors were gathered from a woman aged 60-75 years with Graves' ophthalmopathy.

There are a few counts of this clonotype. The CDR3 DNA follows: TGCGCCAGCAGCCAGGAGACAGGGGAGGACACCGGGGAGCTGTTTTTT. Protein sequence: CASSQETGEDTGELFF. The genes are TRBV4-3 and TRBJ2-2; TRBD1 matches 8 bases. V shed 3 bases and J 3 bases; nucleotides not matched to a gene: 6. There are 16 residues in the CDR3. CDR1 is LGHNA, CDR2 YSLEER, per germline.

This clonotype has ten or more counts. The chain combines TRBV11-2 with TRBJ1-1; the D gene is possibly TRBD1 (5 bases). Germline V gene data show CDR1 as SGHAT and CDR2 as FQNNGV. The CDR3 has 13 residues. V lost 0 bases to trimming and J lost 8 bases, with 10 bases between them. The CDR3 DNA is TGTGCCAGCAGCTTAGAATACGACAGAGAAGCTTTCTTT. Its protein product is CASSLEYDREAFF. Combining the CDR3 with reference TRBV11-2 and TRBJ1-1 gives the whole variable domain EAGVAQSPRYKIIEKRQSVAFWCNPISGHATLYWYQQILGQGPKLLIQFQNNGVVDDSQLPKDRFSAERLKGVDSTLKIQPAKLEDSAVYLCASSLEYDREAFFGQGTRLTVV.

In this sample, this clonotype turned up many times. The V and J genes are TRBV20-1 and TRBJ2-1; D gene uncertain. V lost 4 bases and J lost 2, with 9 bases in between. The CDR3 contains 13 residues. Germline values: CDR1 DFQATT, CDR2 SNEGSKA (reference sequence). CDR3 residues: CSAKRETYNEQFF. The DNA of the CDR3 is TGCAGTGCTAAACGCGAGACCTACAATGAGCAGTTCTTC.

Ten or more counts support this clonotype. The genes are TRBV28 and TRBJ1-6, with D possibly matching TRBD1 (5 bases). The V and J ends lost 7 bases and 7 bases respectively, with 11 bases between them. The CDR3 consists of 13 residues. Germline assignment: CDR1 MDHEN and CDR2 SYDVKM. Written as DNA, the CDR3 is TGTGCCAGCACCCGACAGACGAATTCACCCCTCCACTTT. This sequence encodes CASTRQTNSPLHF.

Many counts were recorded for this clonotype. The chain uses TRBV2 and TRBJ1-1; D is possibly TRBD1 (6 bases). Germline V gene sequence: CDR1 SNHLY, CDR2 FYNNEI. The V and J ends lost 6 bases and 1 base respectively, with 15 bases between them. CDR3 size: 15 residues. CDR3 residues: CASRARGGSNTEAFF. The CDR3 DNA reads TGTGCCAGCAGGGCCAGGGGTGGTTCGAACACTGAAGCTTTCTTT.

This clonotype was seen ten or more times. The rearrangement uses TRBV28 and TRBJ2-3; 7 nucleotides agree with TRBD2. CDR3 length: 16 residues. Losses at the gene ends were 3 bases for V and 2 bases for J; bases not matched to a gene: 8. Germline CDR1 and CDR2: MDHEN and SYDVKM. CDR3 DNA sequence: TGTGCCAGCAGTTTTGTCCAGCGGGGATACACAGATACGCAGTATTTT. It is translated as CASSFVQRGYTDTQYF. Full variable domain (missing parts from reference TRBV28 and TRBJ2-3): DVKVTQSSRYLVKRTGEKVFLECVQDMDHENMFWYRQDPGLGLRLIYFSYDVKMKEKGDIPEGYSVSREKKERFSLILESASTNQTSMYLCASSFVQRGYTDTQYFGPGTRLTVL.

In its sample, this clonotype was seen many times. The chain joins TRBV7-8 to TRBJ2-7; D gene unclear. The CDR3 covers 15 residues. Germline CDR1 reads SGHVS; CDR2 reads FQNEAQ. V lost 2 bases and J lost 5, with 16 bases in between. The DNA of the CDR3 is TGTGCCAGCAGCTTATCGGTCACGGCAGCTAACGAGCAGTACTTC. Protein product: CASSLSVTAANEQYF.

This clonotype was observed many times. The V and J genes are TRBV12-3 or TRBV12-4 and TRBJ2-4, with TRBD2 matching over 7 bases. After removal of 7 bases from V and 1 base from J, the junction contained 13 bases not matched to a gene. The CDR3 loop spans 17 amino acids. In nucleotides, the CDR3 is TGTGCCAGCAACAAATCGGGGAGGGCTGGCGCCAAAAACATTCAGTACTTC. Translated, it gives CASNKSGRAGAKNIQYF.

V gene TRBV4-3 combines with J gene TRBJ1-2; TRBD1 might be the D (5 bases). Trimming removed 0 bases at V and 2 bases at J, with 25 bases between. The germline CDR1 and CDR2 sequences are LGHNA and YSLEER. The CDR3 has 20 amino acids. The CDR3 DNA sequence: TGCGCCAGCAGCCAAGAAATTCGGGGCAGAGCCACTCGTTCCAACTATGGCTACACCTTC. It specifies CASSQEIRGRATRSNYGYTF.

The CDR3 DNA is TGTGCCAGCTCACCACGAACAGGGGGTGGTAACATTCAGTACTTC. This codes for CASSPRTGGGNIQYF. V gene TRBV18 combines with J gene TRBJ2-4, with 8 bases fitting TRBD1. V shed 1 base and J 7 bases; nucleotides not matched to a gene: 6. Germline CDR1 is KGHSH and CDR2 is LQKENI. This CDR3 region has 15 residues.

The sample holds a few counts of this clonotype. The chain carries TRBV7-2 and TRBJ1-5; no firm D call. V lost 3 bases to trimming and J lost 10 bases, with 16 bases between them. The CDR3 covers 14 residues. Germline V gene sequence: CDR1 SGHTA, CDR2 FQGNSA. The CDR3 region has the DNA TGTGCCAGCAGCTTGGGCAGCCTTGCTCGACCCCAGCATTTT. It specifies CASSLGSLARPQHF.

This clonotype was recorded many times. Here the CDR3 reads CASRDSPTGELFF. CDR3 coding DNA: TGCGCCAGCAGGGACAGCCCCACCGGGGAGCTGTTTTTT. The chain uses TRBV5-1 and TRBJ2-2; D is possibly TRBD1 (6 bases). CDR1 SGHRS and CDR2 YFSETQ come from the germline V gene. The CDR3 is made up of 13 amino acids. Between the trimmed V and J ends, which lost 5 bases and 4 bases, there was a span of 9 bases.

This clonotype was counted between two and nine times. A much larger clone differs by one base, so this may be a read error. The chain couples TRBV27 to TRBJ1-5, with 8 bases fitting TRBD1. V lost 3 bases and J lost 4; bases outside the gene matches: 5. The V gene's germline CDR1 is MNHEY and CDR2 SMNVEV (reference sequence). The CDR3 runs 15 residues. The CDR3 DNA reads as TGTGCCAGCAGTTTTAGAGGGGACAGGAATCAGCCCCAGCATTTT. It yields the protein CASSFRGDRNQPQHF.

The sample holds a few counts of this clonotype. This chain links TRBV20-1 with TRBJ2-7, with D perhaps TRBD1 (6 bases). CDR1 is DFQATT and CDR2 is SNEGSKA in the germline V gene (reference sequence). The V end was cut by 3 bases, the J end by 4 bases, with 13 bases between. The CDR3 has 13 residues. Here the CDR3 reads CSASEGEGYEQYF. The CDR3 DNA reads TGCAGTGCTAGTGAGGGGGAAGGGTACGAGCAGTACTTC.

This clonotype occurred many times. This sequence joins TRBV6-5 and TRBJ2-2, with 9 bases lining up with TRBD2. CDR3 length: 15 amino acids. After removal of 2 bases from V and 7 bases from J, the junction contained 5 bases not matched to a gene. Germline CDR1 is MNHEY and CDR2 is SVGAGI. This chain's CDR3 is CASSYAGGIGGELFF. The CDR3 DNA reads as TGTGCCAGCAGTTACGCGGGAGGGATAGGCGGGGAGCTGTTTTTT.

This clonotype was recorded at least ten times. This chain connects TRBV20-1 to TRBJ1-4; TRBD1 aligns across 8 bases. The CDR3 consists of 14 residues. V lost 6 bases and J lost 1; bases outside the gene matches: 4. Germline V CDR1 and CDR2: DFQATT, SNEGSKA (reference sequence). The CDR3: CSAPTGGTNEKLFF. In DNA form, the CDR3 reads TGCAGTGCCCCCACAGGGGGAACTAATGAAAAACTGTTTTTT.

This clonotype was seen repeatedly, ten times or more. The genes are TRBV7-6 and TRBJ2-3; D is uncertain. Germline V gene sequence: CDR1 SGHVS, CDR2 FNYEAQ. The V end lost 5 bases, the J end lost 1 base, and 16 bases lay between the germline ends. CDR3 length equals 16 residues. The CDR3 is CASSPVGTDRTDTQYF. Here the CDR3 DNA reads TGTGCCAGCAGCCCCGTTGGAACGGATCGCACAGATACGCAGTATTTT.

This clonotype was detected many times. This chain joins TRBV28 and TRBJ1-1; 9 positions match TRBD1. Germline V gene lookup returns CDR1 MDHEN and CDR2 SYDVKM. Trimming cost V 6 bases and J 1 base; bases outside gene matches: 9. The CDR3 loop spans 16 amino acids. The CDR3 loop reads CASSLTGGAGNTEAFF. The DNA for the CDR3 is TGTGCCAGCAGCCTAACAGGGGGCGCGGGGAACACTGAAGCTTTCTTT.

This clonotype was recorded at least ten times. The gene calls are TRBV11-2 and TRBJ1-1; the D gene is possibly TRBD1 (5 bases). The CDR3 has 13 amino acids. V lost 3 bases and J lost 1, with 6 bases in between. Germline CDR1 reads SGHAT; CDR2 reads FQNNGV. The CDR3 spells CASSFGQNTEAFF. The CDR3, as DNA: TGTGCCAGCAGCTTCGGACAGAACACTGAAGCTTTCTTT.

The chain couples TRBV6-2 or TRBV6-3 to TRBJ2-1; D perhaps matches TRBD2 (5 bases). Germline assignment: CDR1 MNHEY and CDR2 SVGEGT. V shed 6 bases and J shed 2 bases, with 14 bases lying between them. This CDR3 has 15 residues. The DNA of the CDR3 is TGTGCCAGCAGCCGGACTCGATCCGCCTACAATGAGCAGTTCTTC. Its translation is CASSRTRSAYNEQFF.

The chain joins TRBV5-5 to TRBJ2-6, with D uncertain. V was pared by 1 base and J by 6 bases, with 8 bases between. The CDR3 contains 14 residues. The germline V gene encodes CDR1 SGHKS and CDR2 YYEKEE (reference sequence). As DNA, the CDR3 is TGTGCCAGCAGCTTGAGCCTGGTGGCCAACGTCCTGACTTTC. Translation: CASSLSLVANVLTF.

The chain links TRBV4-3 to TRBJ1-2, with 9 bases matching TRBD1. The CDR3 has 15 residues. Trimming at V came to 2 bases and at J to 4 bases, leaving 5 bases not matched to a gene. The V gene's germline CDR1 is LGHNA and CDR2 YSLEER. In DNA form, the CDR3 reads TGCGCCAGCAGCCAACGGACAGGGGAACTCTATGGCTACACCTTC. As protein: CASSQRTGELYGYTF.

This clonotype was recorded many times. The V and J genes are TRBV7-9 and TRBJ2-3; 8 bases match TRBD1. Germline CDR1 is SEHNR and CDR2 is FQNEAQ (reference sequence). The length of the CDR3 is 12 residues. J was trimmed by 9 bases and V by 5 bases; bases with no gene match: 4. The CDR3 DNA is TGTGCCAGCAGCACCGGACAGGGCACGCAGTATTTT. It encodes CASSTGQGTQYF.

The table lists this clonotype with many counts. The chain employs TRBV20-1 and TRBJ2-3; D gene uncertain. Germline values: CDR1 DFQATT, CDR2 SNEGSKA (reference sequence). Trimming cost V 0 bases and J 2 bases, with 12 bases left between them. The CDR3 runs to 15 residues. The CDR3, as DNA: TGCAGTGCTAGAGATCGCCGGGCAGCCACAGATACGCAGTATTTT. Residues: CSARDRRAATDTQYF.

This clonotype occurred a few times. A much larger clone differs by one base, so this may be a read error. V is TRBV2 and J is TRBJ1-2; tentatively, D is TRBD1 (6 bases). CDR3 length: 15 residues. Trimming left V 6 bases short and J 5 bases short, with 19 bases between. In germline, CDR1 is SNHLY, CDR2 FYNNEI. CDR3 coding DNA: TGTGCCAGCAGGGAGGGGGGCAGCGAGCCATATGGCTACACCTTC. Its translation: CASREGGSEPYGYTF.

This clonotype was found many times. The genes are TRBV7-2 and TRBJ2-1; a possible D gene is TRBD2 (7 bases). Germline values: CDR1 SGHTA, CDR2 FQGNSA. Trimming removed 0 bases from V and 7 bases from J, with 13 bases in between. This CDR3 contains 15 residues. This CDR3 is CASSLAGGPRNEQFF. The CDR3 DNA sequence: TGTGCCAGCAGCTTAGCGGGGGGGCCGAGAAATGAGCAGTTCTTC.

The chain is built from TRBV7-9 and TRBJ2-1; D remains ambiguous. This CDR3 comprises 15 residues. V shed 3 bases and J shed 2 bases, with 11 bases lying between them. Per germline, CDR1 SEHNR and CDR2 FQNEAQ (reference sequence). CDR3 residues: CASSFTRTAYNEQFF. DNA of the CDR3: TGTGCCAGCAGCTTCACCAGGACCGCCTACAATGAGCAGTTCTTC.

The J gene is TRBJ1-5, the V gene TRBV6-1; no firm D call. CDR3 length: 12 amino acids. Per the germline V gene, CDR1 is MNHNS and CDR2 is SASEGT. V lost 6 bases and J 4 bases, leaving 7 bases between the germline ends. CDR3 loop: CASRTVNQPQHF. The CDR3 nucleotides read TGTGCCAGCAGGACGGTTAATCAGCCCCAGCATTTT.

The rearrangement links TRBV7-3 to TRBJ2-6; D is possibly TRBD1 (6 bases). The CDR3 runs 15 residues. CDR1 and CDR2 from the germline V gene are SGHTA and FQGTGA. Deletions cut 5 bases from V and 4 bases from J, with 12 bases between. The CDR3 DNA reads TGTGCCAGCAGCCCAACAGGGACCGGGGCCAACGTCCTGACTTTC. This gives the protein CASSPTGTGANVLTF.

This clonotype was seen a few times. The V and J genes are TRBV7-2 and TRBJ2-2; 10 bases map to TRBD1. The CDR3 covers 16 residues. Germline V CDR1 and CDR2: SGHTA, FQGNSA. V was pared by 5 bases and J by 6 bases, with 9 bases of the junction left unmatched. Written as DNA, the CDR3 is TGTGCCAGCAGCAGACCGGGACAGGGGTTGGCCGGGGAGCTGTTTTTT. It encodes CASSRPGQGLAGELFF.